Below, 18 T cell receptor beta chains from the same sample are listed, as sequenced in a study of cytomegalovirus exposure and HLA in healthy donors. The PCR ran on 60 Vbeta and 13 Jbeta primers. Assay: immunoSEQ multiplex PCR; the TCRdb copy retains only in-frame clones and omits some. This sample has about 130,000 clones, with 81% found just once. The sequenced sample was PBMCs. Receptors originate from a man aged 18-30 years in good health and CMV-seropositive.

The V and J genes are TRBV19 and TRBJ2-3, with TRBD2 matching over 7 bases. CDR3 length equals 17 residues. Germline lookup yields CDR1 LNHDA and CDR2 SQIVND (reference sequence). V lost 4 bases, J lost 2 bases, and 12 bases stayed unmatched. In DNA form, the CDR3 reads TGTGCCAGTAGTACCCAGTGGGGCGGGGGAAACACAGATACGCAGTATTTT. Protein: CASSTQWGGGNTDTQYF.

The chain has TRBV6-5 and TRBJ2-1, with TRBD2 matching 10 bases. V lost 4 bases to trimming and J lost 5 bases; unmatched junction nucleotides: 2. Germline CDR1 reads MNHEY; CDR2 reads SVGAGI. This CDR3 region has 14 residues. This CDR3 reads CASSFSGGNNEQFF. CDR3 bases: TGTGCCAGCAGTTTTAGCGGGGGGAACAATGAGCAGTTCTTC.

V usage is TRBV4-3 and J usage is TRBJ1-1; D call uncertain. Trimming took 1 base from V and 1 from J, leaving 7 bases between them. Germline values: CDR1 LGHNA, CDR2 YSLEER. The length of the CDR3 is 14 residues. Here the CDR3 DNA reads TGCGCCAGCAGCCAAGTGCCAGGGAACACTGAAGCTTTCTTT. It encodes CASSQVPGNTEAFF.

This chain connects TRBV19 to TRBJ2-7; TRBD1 agrees at 8 bases. CDR1 is LNHDA and CDR2 is SQIVND in the germline V gene (reference sequence). V lost 6 bases, J lost 1 base, and 5 bases stayed unmatched. The CDR3 totals 14 residues. CDR3 coding DNA: TGTGCCAGTAGCTGGGACAGGACATCCTACGAGCAGTACTTC. Protein product: CASSWDRTSYEQYF.

V and J are TRBV10-1 and TRBJ2-7, with 8 positions matching TRBD1. The J segment lost 6 bases and the V segment lost 5 bases, leaving 3 bases of the junction unmatched. The CDR3 is made up of 12 amino acids. The germline gives CDR1 WNHNN, CDR2 SYGVQD (reference sequence). This CDR3 reads CASSPGGTEQYF. As DNA, the CDR3 is TGCGCCAGCAGTCCAGGGGGCACCGAGCAGTACTTC.

With regard to this clone: The junction differs from germline at one of its ends, possibly a read error. This chain joins TRBV2 and TRBJ2-3; TRBD1 matches at 9 bases. CDR3 size: 15 residues. Germline CDR1 SNHLY, CDR2 FYNNEI. The CDR3 loop is CAGSPRTGVADTQYF. CDR3 nucleotide sequence: TGTGCCGGCAGCCCCCGGACAGGGGTGGCAGATACGCAGTATTTT. The variable domain in full, completed from reference TRBV2 and TRBJ2-3, reads EPEVTQTPSHQVTQMGQEVILRCVPISNHLYFYWYRQILGQKVEFLVSFYNNEISEKSEIFDDQFSVERPDGSNFTLKIRSTKLEDSAMYFCAGSPRTGVADTQYFGPGTRLTVL.

The genes are TRBV10-1 and TRBJ2-5; a possible D gene is TRBD2 (6 bases). Germline V gene lookup returns CDR1 WNHNN and CDR2 SYGVQD (reference sequence). Trimming cost V 7 bases and J 5 bases, with 11 bases left between them. The CDR3 covers 12 residues. Written as DNA, the CDR3 is TGCGCCAGCACGCGGGCGGGGGAGACCCAGTACTTC. It encodes CASTRAGETQYF.

The chain couples TRBV11-2 to TRBJ2-2; 7 nucleotides line up with TRBD1. Germline V gene data show CDR1 as SGHAT and CDR2 as FQNNGV. The J segment lost 7 bases and the V segment lost 2 bases, leaving 10 bases of the junction unmatched. The CDR3 consists of 16 residues. CDR3 coding DNA: TGTGCCAGCAGCTTAATTGAATCAGGGGGAAGCGGGGAGCTGTTTTTT. Its translation is CASSLIESGGSGELFF.

This chain uses TRBV5-6 with TRBJ2-5; the match to TRBD1 covers 7 bases. Looked up from germline, CDR1 is SGHDT and CDR2 is YYEEEE. V shed 3 bases and J 1 base; nucleotides not matched to a gene: 6. The CDR3 runs 15 residues. Here the CDR3 reads CASSSTGTVQETQYF. CDR3 in DNA: TGTGCCAGCAGCTCGACAGGGACCGTCCAAGAGACCCAGTACTTC.

The chain links TRBV7-9 to TRBJ2-7, with D possibly matching TRBD2 (5 bases). Trimming cost V 8 bases and J 2 bases, with 13 bases left between them. The CDR3 totals 13 residues. Germline loops: CDR1 SEHNR, CDR2 FQNEAQ (reference sequence). This CDR3 reads CASGGSSTYEQYF. In nucleotides, the CDR3 is TGTGCCAGCGGCGGGTCTAGTACCTACGAGCAGTACTTC.

The chain is built from TRBV19 and TRBJ1-2; TRBD1 agrees at 7 bases. Unmatched junction bases numbered 11, after V lost 2 bases and J lost 8 bases. CDR3 length equals 15 residues. Germline CDR1 LNHDA, CDR2 SQIVND (reference sequence). The CDR3 DNA reads as TGTGCCAGTAGTATACTCCCCGGGACAGCGTCGGGCTACACCTTC. The encoded protein is CASSILPGTASGYTF.

The chain carries TRBV6-1 and TRBJ2-5; no clear D gene. The J call may not be correct, given that the DNA end is closer to TRBJ2-7. The CDR3 length is 11 residues. The germline CDR1 and CDR2 sequences are MNHNS and SASEGT. The DNA of the CDR3 is TGTGCCAGCAGTGACTATTACGAGCAGTACTTC. Amino acids: CASSDYYEQYF.

The gene calls are TRBV19 and TRBJ1-5, with 7 bases aligning to TRBD1. The germline V gene encodes CDR1 LNHDA and CDR2 SQIVND (reference sequence). With V trimmed by 3 bases and J by 5 bases, 4 bases remained unmatched. The CDR3 is made up of 14 amino acids. CDR3 protein: CASSIPTGYQPQHF. CDR3 sequence (DNA): TGTGCCAGTAGTATCCCGACAGGGTATCAGCCCCAGCATTTT.

The CDR3 region has the DNA TGTGCCAGCAGCCGTTACAGGGAAGGAGGCACTGAAGCTTTCTTT. Translation gives CASSRYREGGTEAFF. This rearrangement joins TRBV5-4 to TRBJ1-1; D might be TRBD1 (6 bases). Germline V gene data show CDR1 as SGHNT and CDR2 as YYREEE (reference sequence). V lost 4 bases and J lost 4, with 17 bases in between. CDR3 size: 15 residues.

The V and J genes are TRBV5-4 and TRBJ2-7; a weak D match, TRBD1 (6 bases). In germline, CDR1 is SGHNT, CDR2 YYREEE (reference sequence). This CDR3 contains 16 residues. The ends were cut back, 6 bases at V and 1 base at J, with 20 bases in the middle. Here the CDR3 DNA reads TGTGCCAGCACCCCCGGACCCGGGACACGATCCTACGAGCAGTACTTC. Amino acids: CASTPGPGTRSYEQYF.

The gene calls are TRBV29-1 and TRBJ2-7, with D perhaps matching TRBD1 (6 bases). The V and J ends lost 7 bases and 1 base respectively, with 14 bases between them. Germline values: CDR1 SQVTM, CDR2 ANQGSEA. The CDR3 consists of 13 residues. The DNA of the CDR3 is TGCAGCGCGATCGGGACATCTTCCTACGAGCAGTACTTC. It is translated as CSAIGTSSYEQYF.

V and J are TRBV2 and TRBJ2-3; 10 nucleotides agree with TRBD2. V dropped 9 bases and J dropped 1; count of bases not matched to a gene: 7. The CDR3 sequence is 15 residues long. CDR1 is SNHLY, CDR2 FYNNEI, per germline. CDR3 nucleotide sequence: TGTGCCAGTCAGACGCTAGCGGGGGGCACAGATACGCAGTATTTT. Translated, it gives CASQTLAGGTDTQYF.

V gene TRBV5-1 combines with J gene TRBJ2-7, with TRBD2 as a possible D gene (6 bases). V lost 4 bases to trimming and J lost 3 bases, with 11 bases between them. Germline values: CDR1 SGHRS, CDR2 YFSETQ. The CDR3 has 13 residues. The chain's CDR3 is CASSAGPDYEQYF. CDR3 in DNA: TGCGCCAGCAGCGCGGGACCTGACTACGAGCAGTACTTC.